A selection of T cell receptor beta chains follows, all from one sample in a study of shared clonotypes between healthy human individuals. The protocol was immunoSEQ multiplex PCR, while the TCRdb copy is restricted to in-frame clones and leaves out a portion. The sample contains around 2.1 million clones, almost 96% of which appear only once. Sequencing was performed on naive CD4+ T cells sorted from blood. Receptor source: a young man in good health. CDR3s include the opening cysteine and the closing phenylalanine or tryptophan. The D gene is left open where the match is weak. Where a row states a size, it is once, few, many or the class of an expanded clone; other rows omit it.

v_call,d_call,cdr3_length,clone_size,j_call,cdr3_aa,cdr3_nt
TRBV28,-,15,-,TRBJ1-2,CASSLGGYPNYGYTF,TGTGCCAGCAGTTTAGGAGGTTACCCTAACTATGGCTACACCTTC
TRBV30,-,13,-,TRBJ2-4,CAWDLGTKNIQYF,TGTGCCTGGGACCTTGGGACGAAAAACATTCAGTACTTC
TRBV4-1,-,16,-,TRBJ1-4,CASSQGVEATNEKLFF,TGCGCCAGCAGCCAGGGCGTAGAAGCAACTAATGAAAAACTGTTTTTT
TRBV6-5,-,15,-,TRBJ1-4,CASSYSGAGHEKLFF,TGTGCCAGCAGTTACTCGGGGGCAGGCCATGAAAAACTGTTTTTT
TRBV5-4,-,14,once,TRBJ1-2,CASSEDDPNYGYTF,TGTGCCAGCAGCGAGGACGATCCTAACTATGGCTACACCTTC
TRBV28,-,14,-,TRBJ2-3,CASSLTAQTDTQYF,TGTGCCAGCAGTTTAACGGCCCAAACGGATACGCAGTATTTT
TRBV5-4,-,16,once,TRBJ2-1,CASSLGVQNSYNEQFF,TGTGCCAGCAGCTTGGGGGTCCAGAACTCCTACAATGAGCAGTTCTTC
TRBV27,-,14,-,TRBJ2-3,CAIGIWGSSYTQYF,TGTGCCATCGGTATCTGGGGGTCCTCATATACGCAGTATTTT
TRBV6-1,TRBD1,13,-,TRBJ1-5,CANSGGNNQPQHF,TGTGCCAACTCAGGGGGAAACAATCAGCCCCAGCATTTT
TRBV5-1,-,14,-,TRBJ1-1,CASSVLAGNTEAFF,TGCGCCAGCAGCGTATTGGCAGGGAACACTGAAGCTTTCTTT
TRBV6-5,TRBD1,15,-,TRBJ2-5,CASSYSTGVGETQYF,TGTGCCAGCAGTTACTCGACAGGGGTTGGGGAGACCCAGTACTTC
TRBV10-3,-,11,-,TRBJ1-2,CAIQANYGYTF,TGTGCCATCCAAGCAAACTATGGCTACACCTTC
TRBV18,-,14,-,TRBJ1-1,CASSPTTTNTEAFF,TGTGCCAGCTCACCTACTACCACGAACACTGAAGCTTTCTTT
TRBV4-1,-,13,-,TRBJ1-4,CASSLDTSGKLFF,TGCGCCAGCAGCCTAGACACCTCCGGAAAACTGTTTTTT
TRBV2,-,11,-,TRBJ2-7,CASSEPSVQYF,TGTGCCAGCAGTGAGCCTAGCGTGCAGTACTTC
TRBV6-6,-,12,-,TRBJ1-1,CASSLRSTEAFF,TGTGCCAGCAGTCTCCGGTCCACTGAAGCTTTCTTT